The present T cell receptor (beta chain) was sequenced within a study of human T cells and chemical hapten exposure. Study as a whole: Patch tests put 0.01% DPC on the upper back, and the results were checked at 6 days. Study-level findings and limits: Controls formed significantly fewer large CDR3 similarity clusters than expanded TCRs did.

Time point in this sample: patch test 2, 6 weeks after DPC sensitization. As for treatment: therapeutic diphenylcyclopropenone sensitization with weekly scalp DPC. Germline V gene sequence: CDR1 DFQATT, CDR2 SNEGSKA (reference sequence). The CDR3 extends over 11 amino acids. V shed 2 bases and J shed 2 bases, with 3 bases lying between them. This clonotype was picked up many times. Its target is not known. TCRdb re-analysed the RACE reads in MiXCR, keeping a single row per CDR3 protein. This sample carries over 130,000 distinct CDR3 sequences, about 12% of them seen once, and the ten largest clones take less than 1.5%.

This chain links TRBV20-1 with TRBJ2-5; the D is unclear. The clonotype originates from a woman aged 50 to 60 with alopecia areata. Some clones in this sample may be carry-over from other donors' samples. The sequences come from whole blood, collected in connection with sensitization to the hapten diphenylcyclopropenone (DPC). The CDR3 sequence is CSARQQETQYF. CDR3 nucleotide sequence: TGCAGTGCTAGACAGCAAGAGACCCAGTACTTC.